A single sample gave rise to the 4 T cell receptor beta chains below, sequenced in a study of blood T cell repertoires in COVID-19. Clones were sequenced by immunoSEQ multiplex PCR, and TCRdb holds only the in-frame ones, with some missing. The sample has 150,000 to 250,000 clones, roughly four fifths seen once. Sequenced input: PBMCs or T cells enriched from blood (not recorded which). These receptors all come from a man aged 40-50 years who had recovered from COVID-19.

This sequence joins TRBV2 and TRBJ1-3; D is undetermined. The V gene lost 6 bases and the J gene lost 0 bases, with 18 bases spanning the gap. The CDR3 loop spans 17 amino acids. Germline lookup yields CDR1 SNHLY and CDR2 FYNNEI. The CDR3 protein is CASSQEAVGFSGNTIYF. DNA of the CDR3: TGTGCCAGCAGCCAAGAAGCGGTGGGTTTCTCTGGAAACACCATATATTTT. Full variable domain (remainder filled in from reference TRBV2 and TRBJ1-3): EPEVTQTPSHQVTQMGQEVILRCVPISNHLYFYWYRQILGQKVEFLVSFYNNEISEKSEIFDDQFSVERPDGSNFTLKIRSTKLEDSAMYFCASSQEAVGFSGNTIYFGEGSWLTVV.

V and J are TRBV28 and TRBJ2-7; D may be TRBD1 (6 bases). CDR3 size: 14 residues. Germline V gene sequence: CDR1 MDHEN, CDR2 SYDVKM. The V gene lost 3 bases and the J gene lost 1 base, with 10 bases spanning the gap. The CDR3 DNA is TGTGCCAGCAGTTTCCCGGACAGTTCCTACGAGCAGTACTTC. It specifies CASSFPDSSYEQYF.

The V call is TRBV7-8, the J call TRBJ1-6, with 7 bases that match TRBD1. CDR3 length: 15 residues. Unmatched junction bases numbered 15, after V lost 6 bases and J lost 13 bases. Germline CDR1 SGHVS, CDR2 FQNEAQ. The CDR3 here is CASSSDRVHSWPLHF. CDR3 DNA: TGTGCCAGCAGTTCAGACAGGGTTCATAGTTGGCCCCTCCACTTT.

The gene calls are TRBV7-2 and TRBJ2-7; the match to TRBD1 covers 7 bases. The CDR3 is made up of 15 amino acids. CDR1 and CDR2 (germline): SGHTA, FQGNSA. V was pared by 4 bases and J by 5 bases, with 11 bases of the junction left unmatched. CDR3 bases: TGTGCCAGCAGCTCTATCCGGGACAGACCTAACGAGCAGTACTTC. Amino acids: CASSSIRDRPNEQYF. The full variable domain, completed using reference TRBV7-2 and TRBJ2-7, is GAGVSQSPSNKVTEKGKDVELRCDPISGHTALYWYRQSLGQGLEFLIYFQGNSAPDKSGLPSDRFSAERTGGSVSTLTIQRTQQEDSAVYLCASSSIRDRPNEQYFGPGTRLTVT.